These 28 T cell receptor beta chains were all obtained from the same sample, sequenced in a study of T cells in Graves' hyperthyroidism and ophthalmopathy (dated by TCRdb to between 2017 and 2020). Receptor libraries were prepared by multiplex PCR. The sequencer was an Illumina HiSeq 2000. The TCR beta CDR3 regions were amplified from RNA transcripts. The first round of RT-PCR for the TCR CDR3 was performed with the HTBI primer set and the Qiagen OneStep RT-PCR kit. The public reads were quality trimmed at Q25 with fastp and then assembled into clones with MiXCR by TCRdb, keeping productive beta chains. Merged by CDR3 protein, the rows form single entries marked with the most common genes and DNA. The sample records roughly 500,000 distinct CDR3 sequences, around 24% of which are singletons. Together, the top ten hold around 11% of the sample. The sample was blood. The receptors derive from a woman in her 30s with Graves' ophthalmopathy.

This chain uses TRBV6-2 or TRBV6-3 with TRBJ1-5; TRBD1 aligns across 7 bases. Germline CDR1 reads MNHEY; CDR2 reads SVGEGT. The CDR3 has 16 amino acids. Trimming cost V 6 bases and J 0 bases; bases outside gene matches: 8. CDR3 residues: CASRVGTVYSNQPQHF. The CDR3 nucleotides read TGTGCCAGCAGAGTCGGGACAGTGTATAGCAATCAGCCCCAGCATTTT.

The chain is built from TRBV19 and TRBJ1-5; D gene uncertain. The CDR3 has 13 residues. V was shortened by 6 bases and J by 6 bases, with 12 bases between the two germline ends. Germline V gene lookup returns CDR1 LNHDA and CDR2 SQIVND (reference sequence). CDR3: CASSILVGQPQHF. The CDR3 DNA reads TGTGCCAGTAGCATTTTAGTTGGTCAGCCCCAGCATTTT. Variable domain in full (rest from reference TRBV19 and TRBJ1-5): DGGITQSPKYLFRKEGQNVTLSCEQNLNHDAMYWYRQDPGQGLRLIYYSQIVNDFQKGDIAEGYSVSREKKESFPLTVTSAQKNPTAFYLCASSILVGQPQHFGDGTRLSIL.

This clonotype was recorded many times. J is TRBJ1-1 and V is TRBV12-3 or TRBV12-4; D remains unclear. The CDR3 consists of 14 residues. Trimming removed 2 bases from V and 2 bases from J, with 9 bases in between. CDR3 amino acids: CASSLLPDNTEAFF. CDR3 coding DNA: TGTGCCAGCAGTTTATTGCCAGATAACACTGAAGCTTTCTTT.

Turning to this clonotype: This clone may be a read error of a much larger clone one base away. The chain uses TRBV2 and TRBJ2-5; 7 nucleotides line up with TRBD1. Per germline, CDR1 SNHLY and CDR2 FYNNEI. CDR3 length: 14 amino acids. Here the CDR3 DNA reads TGTGCCGGCAGTGCGATCGGGACAGAAGAGACCCAGTACTTC. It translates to CAGSAIGTEETQYF.

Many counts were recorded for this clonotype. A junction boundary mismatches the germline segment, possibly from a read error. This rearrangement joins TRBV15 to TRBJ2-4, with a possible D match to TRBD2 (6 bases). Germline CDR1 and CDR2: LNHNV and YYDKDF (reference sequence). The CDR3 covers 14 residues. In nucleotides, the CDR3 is TGTGCCACCAGCAGAGCCCTAGCGAGCCACATTAAGTACTTC. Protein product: CATSRALASHIKYF.

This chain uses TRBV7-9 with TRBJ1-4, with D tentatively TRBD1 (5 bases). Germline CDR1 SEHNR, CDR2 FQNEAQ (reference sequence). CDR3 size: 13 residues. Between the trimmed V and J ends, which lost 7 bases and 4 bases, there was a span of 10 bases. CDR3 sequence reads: CASIGESNEKLFF. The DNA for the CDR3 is TGTGCCAGCATAGGGGAGAGTAATGAAAAACTGTTTTTT.

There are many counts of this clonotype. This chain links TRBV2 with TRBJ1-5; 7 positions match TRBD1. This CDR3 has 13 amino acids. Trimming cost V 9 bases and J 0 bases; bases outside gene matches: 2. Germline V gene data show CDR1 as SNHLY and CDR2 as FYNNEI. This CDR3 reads CASDRASNQPQHF. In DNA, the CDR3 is TGTGCCAGTGACAGGGCTAGCAATCAGCCCCAGCATTTT. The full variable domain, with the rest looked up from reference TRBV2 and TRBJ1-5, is EPEVTQTPSHQVTQMGQEVILRCVPISNHLYFYWYRQILGQKVEFLVSFYNNEISEKSEIFDDQFSVERPDGSNFTLKIRSTKLEDSAMYFCASDRASNQPQHFGDGTRLSIL.

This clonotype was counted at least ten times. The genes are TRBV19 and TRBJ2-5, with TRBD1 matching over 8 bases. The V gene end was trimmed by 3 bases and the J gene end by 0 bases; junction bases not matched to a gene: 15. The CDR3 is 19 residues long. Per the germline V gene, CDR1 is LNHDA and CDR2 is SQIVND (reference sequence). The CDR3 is CASSMIGQGAYRYQETQYF. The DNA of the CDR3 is TGTGCCAGTAGTATGATCGGCCAGGGGGCCTATAGATACCAAGAGACCCAGTACTTC. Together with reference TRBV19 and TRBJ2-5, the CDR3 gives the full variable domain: DGGITQSPKYLFRKEGQNVTLSCEQNLNHDAMYWYRQDPGQGLRLIYYSQIVNDFQKGDIAEGYSVSREKKESFPLTVTSAQKNPTAFYLCASSMIGQGAYRYQETQYFGPGTRLLVL.

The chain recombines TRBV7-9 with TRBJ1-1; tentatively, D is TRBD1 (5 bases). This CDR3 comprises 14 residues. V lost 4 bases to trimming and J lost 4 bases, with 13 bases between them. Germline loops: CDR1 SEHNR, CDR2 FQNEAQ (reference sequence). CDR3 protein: CASSSRDVSTEAFF. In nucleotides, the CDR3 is TGTGCCAGCAGCTCACGGGACGTGAGCACTGAAGCTTTCTTT.

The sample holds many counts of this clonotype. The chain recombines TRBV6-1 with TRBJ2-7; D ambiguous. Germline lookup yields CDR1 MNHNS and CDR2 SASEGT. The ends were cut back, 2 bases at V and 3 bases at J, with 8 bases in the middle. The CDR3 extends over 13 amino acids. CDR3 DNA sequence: TGTGCCAGCAGTGAACAGAAAAACTACGAGCAGTACTTC. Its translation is CASSEQKNYEQYF.

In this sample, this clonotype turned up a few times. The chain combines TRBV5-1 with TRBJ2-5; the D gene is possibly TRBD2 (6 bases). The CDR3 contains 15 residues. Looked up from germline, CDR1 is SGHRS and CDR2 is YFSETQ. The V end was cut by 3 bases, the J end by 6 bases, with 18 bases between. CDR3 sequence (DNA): TGCGCCAGCAGCTCGGGGACTTCGGACCTACAGACCCAGTACTTC. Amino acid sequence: CASSSGTSDLQTQYF.

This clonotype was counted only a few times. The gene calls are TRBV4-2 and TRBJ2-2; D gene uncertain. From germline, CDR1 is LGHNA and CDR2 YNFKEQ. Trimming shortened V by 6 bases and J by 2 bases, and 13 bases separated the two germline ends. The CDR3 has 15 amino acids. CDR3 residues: CASRERHLNTGELFF. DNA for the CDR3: TGTGCCAGCAGGGAGCGACACTTAAACACCGGGGAGCTGTTTTTT.

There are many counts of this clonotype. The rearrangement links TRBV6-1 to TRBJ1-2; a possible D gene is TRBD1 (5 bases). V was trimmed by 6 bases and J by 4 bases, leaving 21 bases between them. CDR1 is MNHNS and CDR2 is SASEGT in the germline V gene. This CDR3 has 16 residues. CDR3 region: CASSRARDRSSYGYTF. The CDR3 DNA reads TGTGCCAGCAGCCGGGCTCGGGACCGGTCTTCCTATGGCTACACCTTC.

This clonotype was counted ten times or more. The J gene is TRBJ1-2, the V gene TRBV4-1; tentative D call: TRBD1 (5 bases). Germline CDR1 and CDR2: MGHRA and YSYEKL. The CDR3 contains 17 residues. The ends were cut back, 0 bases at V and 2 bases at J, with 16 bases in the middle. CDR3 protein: CASSQEGVRTVNYGYTF. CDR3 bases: TGCGCCAGCAGCCAAGAAGGGGTTCGGACGGTAAACTATGGCTACACCTTC.

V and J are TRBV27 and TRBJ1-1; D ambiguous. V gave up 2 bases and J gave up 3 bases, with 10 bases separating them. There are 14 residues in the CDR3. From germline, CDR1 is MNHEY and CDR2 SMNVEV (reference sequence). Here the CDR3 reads CASSLVGSHTEAFF. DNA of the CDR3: TGTGCCAGCAGTTTAGTAGGGTCGCACACTGAAGCTTTCTTT.

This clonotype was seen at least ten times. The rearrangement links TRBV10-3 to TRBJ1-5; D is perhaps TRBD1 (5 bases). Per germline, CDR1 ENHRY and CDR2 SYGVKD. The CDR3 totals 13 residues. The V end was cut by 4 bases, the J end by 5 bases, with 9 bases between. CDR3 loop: CAISGKTDQPQHF. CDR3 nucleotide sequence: TGTGCCATCAGTGGGAAGACAGATCAGCCCCAGCATTTT.

This CDR3 is CASSPHGQGGQPQHF. DNA for the CDR3: TGTGCCAGCAGCCCACACGGACAGGGTGGGCAGCCCCAGCATTTT. The gene calls are TRBV6-4 and TRBJ1-5, with TRBD1 matching 8 bases. With 6 bases clipped from V and 7 bases from J, the junction kept 11 bases outside the gene matches. The CDR3 totals 15 residues. Germline V gives CDR1 MRHNA, CDR2 SNTAGT.

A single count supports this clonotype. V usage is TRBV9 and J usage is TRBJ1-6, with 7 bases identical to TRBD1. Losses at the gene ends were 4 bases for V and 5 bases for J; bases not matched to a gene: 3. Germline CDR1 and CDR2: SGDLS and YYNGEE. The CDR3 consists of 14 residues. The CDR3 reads CASSSTGNNSPLHF. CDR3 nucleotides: TGTGCCAGCAGCTCGACAGGGAATAATTCACCCCTCCACTTT.

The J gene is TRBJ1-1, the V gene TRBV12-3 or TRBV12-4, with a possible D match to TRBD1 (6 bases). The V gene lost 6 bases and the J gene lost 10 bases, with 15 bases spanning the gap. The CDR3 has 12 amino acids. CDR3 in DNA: TGTGCCAGCAGCCTCGGACAGTCGAGAGCTTTCTTT. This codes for CASSLGQSRAFF.

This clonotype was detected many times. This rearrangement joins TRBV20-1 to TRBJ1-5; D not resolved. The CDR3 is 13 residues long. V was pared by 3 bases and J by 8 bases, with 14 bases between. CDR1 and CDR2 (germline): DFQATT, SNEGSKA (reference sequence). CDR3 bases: TGCAGTGCTAGCGGCTCGAGCGGAAAGCCCCAGCATTTT. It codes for CSASGSSGKPQHF.

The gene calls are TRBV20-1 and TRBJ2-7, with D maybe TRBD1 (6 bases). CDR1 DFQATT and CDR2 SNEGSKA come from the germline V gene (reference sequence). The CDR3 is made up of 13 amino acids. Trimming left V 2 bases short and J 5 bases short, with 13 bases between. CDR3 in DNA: TGCAGTGCTAGACGGCAGGGGCGGGACGAGCAGTACTTC. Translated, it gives CSARRQGRDEQYF.

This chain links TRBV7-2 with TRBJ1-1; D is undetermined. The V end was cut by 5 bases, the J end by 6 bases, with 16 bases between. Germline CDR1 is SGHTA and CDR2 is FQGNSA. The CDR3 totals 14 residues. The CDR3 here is CASSPQPEVAEAFF. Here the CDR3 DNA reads TGTGCCAGCAGCCCGCAGCCTGAAGTGGCTGAAGCTTTCTTT.

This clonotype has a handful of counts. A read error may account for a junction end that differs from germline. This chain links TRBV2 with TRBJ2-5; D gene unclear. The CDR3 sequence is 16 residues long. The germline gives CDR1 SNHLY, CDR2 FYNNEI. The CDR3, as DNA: TGTGCCGGCAGTGAATGGCCTTCGGCGGCCGGGGAGACCCAGTACTTC. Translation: CAGSEWPSAAGETQYF.

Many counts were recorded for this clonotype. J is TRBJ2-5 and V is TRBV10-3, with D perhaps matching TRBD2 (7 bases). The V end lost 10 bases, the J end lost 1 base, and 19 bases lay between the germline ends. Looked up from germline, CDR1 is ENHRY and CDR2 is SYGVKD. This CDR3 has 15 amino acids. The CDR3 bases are TGTGCCACCCGAGGGGGAGGGCCTTTCCAAGAGACCCAGTACTTC. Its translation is CATRGGGPFQETQYF.

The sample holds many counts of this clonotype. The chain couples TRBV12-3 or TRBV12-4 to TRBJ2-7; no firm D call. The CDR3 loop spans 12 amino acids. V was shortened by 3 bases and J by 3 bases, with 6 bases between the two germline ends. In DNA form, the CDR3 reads TGTGCCAGCAGTTTTATTGTCTACGAGCAGTACTTC. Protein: CASSFIVYEQYF.

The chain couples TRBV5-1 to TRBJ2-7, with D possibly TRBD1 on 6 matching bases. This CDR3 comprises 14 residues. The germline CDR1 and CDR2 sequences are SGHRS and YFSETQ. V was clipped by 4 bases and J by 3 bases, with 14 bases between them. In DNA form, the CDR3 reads TGCGCCAGCAGCCCCTCGGGCAGGGGCTACGAGCAGTACTTC. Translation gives CASSPSGRGYEQYF.

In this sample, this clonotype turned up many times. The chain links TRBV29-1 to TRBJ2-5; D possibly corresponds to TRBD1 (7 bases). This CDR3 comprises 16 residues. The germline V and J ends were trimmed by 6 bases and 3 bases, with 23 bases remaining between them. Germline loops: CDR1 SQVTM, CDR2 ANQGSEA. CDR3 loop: CSVLTWGDSHKETQYF. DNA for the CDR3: TGCAGCGTACTCACTTGGGGGGACAGCCATAAAGAGACCCAGTACTTC.

This CDR3 reads CAISESRQSYEQYF. The CDR3 nucleotides read TGTGCCATCAGTGAGTCTCGGCAGAGCTACGAGCAGTACTTC. The rearrangement joins TRBV10-3 to TRBJ2-7; D remains ambiguous. The V and J ends lost 0 bases and 3 bases respectively, with 9 bases between them. Germline CDR1 and CDR2: ENHRY and SYGVKD. CDR3 length: 14 amino acids.